These 7 T cell receptor beta chains came from one sample sequenced in a study of blood T cell repertoires in COVID-19. Sequencing used immunoSEQ multiplex PCR; TCRdb keeps in-frame clones, though not all of them. The sample consists of about 98,000 clones, approximately 72% of them appearing once. Specimen: peripheral blood. These receptors were collected from a man aged 65 to 79 with acute or convalescent COVID-19.

This chain uses TRBV10-1 with TRBJ2-7, with D tentatively TRBD2 (5 bases). Germline CDR1 is WNHNN and CDR2 is SYGVQD (reference sequence). The CDR3 is 13 residues long. Deletions cut 5 bases from V and 2 bases from J, with 10 bases between. CDR3 DNA sequence: TGCGCCAGCAGTAAATGGGAGACCTACGAGCAGTACTTC. It codes for CASSKWETYEQYF.

The V call is TRBV18, the J call TRBJ1-2; TRBD1 might be the D (5 bases). This CDR3 contains 11 residues. Germline CDR1 KGHSH, CDR2 LQKENI. The germline V and J ends were trimmed by 8 bases and 6 bases, with 10 bases remaining between them. The CDR3 nucleotides are TGTGCCAGCAAGAAGGGGCATGGCTACACCTTC. Translation: CASKKGHGYTF.

This chain connects TRBV5-6 to TRBJ2-4; 8 bases align to TRBD1. Germline values: CDR1 SGHDT, CDR2 YYEEEE. The CDR3 is 14 residues long. V shed 5 bases, J shed 3 bases, and the junction held 4 bases outside the gene matches. CDR3 in DNA: TGTGCCAGCAGGACAGGGGTAGACAAAAACATTCAGTACTTC. It translates to CASRTGVDKNIQYF.

This clone turned up a few times. V is TRBV5-6 and J is TRBJ2-7, with TRBD1 matching over 8 bases. The germline CDR1 and CDR2 sequences are SGHDT and YYEEEE. The junction had 6 bases not matched to a gene; V was cut back by 2 bases and J by 8 bases. This CDR3 comprises 13 residues. The chain's CDR3 is CASSFPTGEKQYF. The CDR3 DNA is TGTGCCAGCAGCTTCCCGACAGGGGAGAAGCAGTACTTC. Full variable domain (outside the CDR3, taken from reference TRBV5-6 and TRBJ2-7): DAGVTQSPTHLIKTRGQQVTLRCSPKSGHDTVSWYQQALGQGPQFIFQYYEEEERQRGNFPDRFSGHQFPNYSSELNVNALLLGDSALYLCASSFPTGEKQYFGPGTRLTVT.

The sample holds a few counts of this clone. V is TRBV4-2 and J is TRBJ2-7, with 10 bases aligning to TRBD2. This CDR3 has 15 amino acids. J lost 1 base, V lost 5 bases, and 5 bases had no gene match. Germline CDR1 reads LGHNA; CDR2 reads YNFKEQ. CDR3: CASSLTSGLSYEQYF. The CDR3 DNA reads TGTGCCAGCAGCTTGACTAGCGGGTTATCCTACGAGCAGTACTTC.

The gene calls are TRBV10-3 and TRBJ2-5; 7 bases are shared with TRBD2. Germline assignment: CDR1 ENHRY and CDR2 SYGVKD. This CDR3 contains 13 residues. V lost 2 bases, J lost 4 bases, and 1 base stayed unmatched. CDR3 nucleotides: TGTGCCATCAGTGAGATAGCGGGAGAGACCCAGTACTTC. This translates into CAISEIAGETQYF.

The chain is built from TRBV7-2 and TRBJ1-3, with TRBD1 identical over 7 bases. Germline lookup yields CDR1 SGHTA and CDR2 FQGNSA. The V and J ends lost 0 bases and 0 bases, in that order; junction bases with no gene match: 2. This CDR3 has 16 residues. The CDR3 is CASSLAGTASGNTIYF. The CDR3 bases are TGTGCCAGCAGCTTAGCCGGGACAGCCTCTGGAAACACCATATATTTT.